The source of this TCR beta chain is a study of PD-1 blockade in classical Hodgkin lymphoma. Findings of the study overall: Patients with an early start, nivolumab under 1 year after ASCT, were excluded. There remain no defined causes for the repertoire differences, which possibly reflect disease activity or prior therapy. Partial responders and progressors had significantly lower baseline TCR diversity.

Every patient relapsed after autologous stem cell transplantation, and brentuximab vedotin exposure varied. Patients' outcomes at their best amounted to complete response, partial response or progressive disease. Remarks on this clone: As yet, its antigen is unknown.

Germline CDR1 reads SGHDN; CDR2 reads FVKESK. The V end lost 4 bases, the J end lost 2 bases, and 8 bases lay between the germline ends. The CDR3 is 13 residues long. Here immunoSEQ multiplex PCR was the method, and the copy in TCRdb shows in-frame clones only, minus some. This table holds approximately 100,000 clones, 80% to 90% found once. The origin of this receptor is a human donor with classical Hodgkin lymphoma. Sequencing was performed on peripheral blood mononuclear cells (PBMCs), taken before the second cycle of nivolumab. The chain uses TRBV14 and TRBJ1-2; no firm D call. The CDR3 sequence is CASSRTLNYGYTF. In nucleotides, the CDR3 is TGTGCCAGCAGCCGCACACTAAACTATGGCTACACCTTC.